Below are 7 T cell receptor beta chains sequenced from a single sample in a study of cytomegalovirus exposure and HLA in healthy donors. PCR involved 60 Vbeta and 13 Jbeta primers. Sequencing was performed with immunoSEQ multiplex PCR; in TCRdb, only in-frame clones are kept and a portion is missing. The sample records around 170,000 clones, around 76% being singletons. Sequencing was performed on PBMCs. These TCRs come from a man aged 35 to 55 in good health and CMV-seronegative.

The chain carries TRBV29-1 and TRBJ2-1, with 8 bases fitting TRBD2. The CDR3 is made up of 15 amino acids. The J segment lost 7 bases and the V segment lost 3 bases, leaving 11 bases of the junction unmatched. Germline values: CDR1 SQVTM, CDR2 ANQGSEA. CDR3 nucleotide sequence: TGCAGCGTTGATGCCGTTTCCGGGAGGGGTAATGAGCAGTTCTTC. Amino acids: CSVDAVSGRGNEQFF.

The rearrangement joins TRBV6-5 to TRBJ2-7; 10 bases line up with TRBD1. Germline CDR1 and CDR2: MNHEY and SVGAGI. There are 15 residues in the CDR3. The junction had 9 bases not matched to a gene; V was cut back by 6 bases and J by 4 bases. CDR3 sequence reads: CASRPGQGGSYEQYF. The DNA for the CDR3 is TGTGCCAGCAGACCCGGACAGGGGGGATCGTACGAGCAGTACTTC.

The chain uses TRBV19 and TRBJ2-1; the match to TRBD1 covers 9 bases. CDR1 and CDR2 from the germline V gene are LNHDA and SQIVND (reference sequence). V lost 9 bases to trimming and J lost 6 bases; unmatched junction nucleotides: 6. The CDR3 covers 13 residues. DNA for the CDR3: TGTGCCAGCCGGGACAGGGAATTCAATGAGCAGTTCTTC. Translation: CASRDREFNEQFF.

The genes are TRBV5-8 and TRBJ2-1; D possibly corresponds to TRBD1 (5 bases). Trimming stripped 0 bases from V and 3 bases from J, with 7 bases between. The CDR3 is made up of 14 amino acids. CDR1 is SGHTS, CDR2 YDEGEE, per germline. CDR3 sequence reads: CASSLGQSYNEQFF. The CDR3 DNA follows: TGTGCCAGCAGCTTGGGACAGAGCTACAATGAGCAGTTCTTC.

The chain joins TRBV7-2 to TRBJ2-7; tentative D call: TRBD2 (7 bases). Germline V gives CDR1 SGHTA, CDR2 FQGNSA. The CDR3 runs 16 residues. The V and J ends lost 0 bases and 7 bases respectively, with 19 bases between them. The CDR3: CASSLAFMPGGREQYF. CDR3 nucleotide sequence: TGTGCCAGCAGCTTAGCGTTCATGCCGGGGGGCAGGGAGCAGTACTTC.

The V gene is TRBV4-3, the J gene TRBJ2-1, with unresolved D. CDR3 length: 15 residues. Trimming took off 0 bases at V and 8 bases at J, with 14 bases between the two ends. From germline, CDR1 is LGHNA and CDR2 YSLEER. CDR3 sequence: CASSQETLVGDEQFF. The CDR3 nucleotides are TGCGCCAGCAGCCAAGAAACGCTCGTAGGAGATGAGCAGTTCTTC.

This sequence joins TRBV5-6 and TRBJ2-5; D is uncertain. With 0 bases removed from V and 5 bases from J, the gap between germline ends came to 5 bases. CDR1 SGHDT and CDR2 YYEEEE come from the germline V gene. This CDR3 has 12 amino acids. CDR3 in amino acids: CASSLGRETQYF. CDR3 bases: TGTGCCAGCAGCTTGGGCCGGGAGACCCAGTACTTC.